Listed below are T cell receptor beta chains from one sample, sequenced in a study of PD-1 blockade in classical Hodgkin lymphoma. Only in-frame clones appear in the TCRdb table, and some are missing; sequencing was by immunoSEQ multiplex PCR. Here the sample spans 75,000 to 95,000 clones, 75% to 85% being singletons. The source material was peripheral blood mononuclear cells (PBMCs), sampled before the fourth cycle of nivolumab. The receptors derive from a human donor with classical Hodgkin lymphoma. CDR3s include the opening cysteine and the closing phenylalanine or tryptophan. Fields, in order: J gene, CDR3 length, D gene, V gene, clone size, CDR3 protein, CDR3 DNA. The D gene is left open where the match is weak. Some rows have no size entry. The others give once, few or many, or a class for an expanded clone.

>TRBJ1-4|14|NA|TRBV27|NA
CASSSQGGGEKLFF
TGTGCCAGCAGTTCTCAGGGAGGGGGGGAAAAACTGTTTTTT
>TRBJ2-3|16|NA|TRBV5-1|NA
CASSLDGTPGRDTQYF
TGCGCCAGCAGCTTGGATGGGACTCCGGGGAGGGATACGCAGTATTTT
>TRBJ2-7|17|TRBD2|TRBV18|NA
CASSPWGSGLAGGEQYF
TGTGCCAGCTCACCATGGGGTTCGGGACTAGCGGGAGGCGAGCAGTACTTC
>TRBJ1-1|14|NA|TRBV6-1|NA
CASSLKSFGTEAFF
TGTGCCAGCAGTCTAAAGTCCTTTGGCACTGAAGCTTTCTTT
>TRBJ2-7|15|TRBD2|TRBV29-1|NA
CSVEVGGGSSYEQYF
TGCAGCGTTGAGGTCGGGGGAGGGAGCTCCTACGAGCAGTACTTC
>TRBJ1-2|14|TRBD1|TRBV2|NA
CASSAQGADYGYTF
TGTGCCAGCAGTGCCCAGGGGGCGGACTATGGCTACACCTTC
>TRBJ1-4|15|NA|TRBV5-6|NA
CASSLVGRRGEKLFF
TGTGCCAGCAGCTTGGTAGGGCGTCGAGGAGAAAAACTGTTTTTT
>TRBJ2-3|13|NA|TRBV5-6|few
CASSFGGADTQYF
TGTGCCAGCAGCTTCGGCGGCGCAGATACGCAGTATTTT
>TRBJ1-1|14|NA|TRBV6-1|NA
CASSATQANTEAFF
TGTGCCAGCAGTGCCACTCAGGCGAACACTGAAGCTTTCTTT
>TRBJ1-4|15|TRBD1|TRBV5-4|NA
CASSPGQARNEKLFF
TGTGCCAGCAGCCCTGGACAGGCGCGGAATGAAAAACTGTTTTTT
>TRBJ2-1|15|TRBD2|TRBV5-6|NA
CASSLGLAVYNEQFF
TGTGCCAGCAGCTTGGGACTAGCGGTTTACAATGAGCAGTTCTTC
>TRBJ2-7|16|TRBD2|TRBV9|once
CASSVTAGGSSYEQYF
TGTGCCAGCAGCGTCACAGCGGGGGGAAGCTCCTACGAGCAGTACTTC
>TRBJ2-3|15|NA|TRBV2|NA
CASSVSGAVADTQYF
TGTGCCAGCAGCGTCTCGGGAGCCGTTGCAGATACGCAGTATTTT
>TRBJ1-2|14|NA|TRBV18|once
CASSPQGIGDGYTF
TGTGCCAGCTCACCTCAGGGAATAGGGGATGGCTACACCTTC
>TRBJ2-6|14|TRBD1|TRBV5-8|few
CASGQGYGANVLTF
TGTGCCAGCGGACAGGGTTATGGGGCCAACGTCCTGACTTTC
>TRBJ1-4|13|TRBD1|TRBV5-1|NA
CASSRDSNEKLFF
TGCGCCAGCAGCCGGGACAGTAATGAAAAACTGTTTTTT
>TRBJ2-7|14|TRBD2|TRBV5-4|NA
CASSFSAGVGEQYF
TGTGCCAGCAGCTTTTCAGCGGGAGTGGGGGAGCAGTACTTC
>TRBJ2-5|15|TRBD2|TRBV7-2|once
CASSPRLAGRETQYF
TGTGCCAGCAGCCCCCGACTAGCGGGTCGGGAGACCCAGTACTTC
>TRBJ2-7|15|NA|TRBV4-3|NA
CASSQAWQGTYEQYF
TGCGCCAGCAGCCAAGCCTGGCAGGGGACATACGAGCAGTACTTC
>TRBJ2-3|16|NA|TRBV5-4|once
CASSAGVQGSTDTQYF
TGTGCCAGCAGTGCCGGTGTGCAGGGTAGCACAGATACGCAGTATTTT
>TRBJ2-2|15|TRBD1|TRBV7-6|NA
CASNLGAGGIGELFF
TGTGCCAGCAACCTAGGGGCAGGGGGCATCGGGGAGCTGTTTTTT
>TRBJ2-7|15|NA|TRBV5-1|few
CASSLEWGFSYEQYF
TGCGCCAGCAGCTTGGAGTGGGGTTTCTCCTACGAGCAGTACTTC
>TRBJ2-7|14|NA|TRBV19|few
CASSRRHPDYEQYF
TGTGCCAGTAGTCGTCGCCACCCTGACTACGAGCAGTACTTC
>TRBJ2-7|13|NA|TRBV2|NA
CASSRDSNYEQYF
TGTGCCAGCAGCCGGGACTCGAACTACGAGCAGTACTTC
>TRBJ1-5|15|NA|TRBV7-2|NA
CASSFQGRLNQPQHF
TGTGCCAGCAGCTTTCAGGGCCGGCTCAATCAGCCCCAGCATTTT
>TRBJ2-1|14|TRBD2|TRBV19|NA
CASSRGLAYNEQFF
TGTGCCAGTAGTAGGGGACTAGCGTACAATGAGCAGTTCTTC
>TRBJ2-5|15|TRBD2|TRBV5-4|NA
CASSLTPGGGETQYF
TGTGCCAGCAGCTTGACTCCGGGCGGGGGGGAGACCCAGTACTTC
>TRBJ1-2|13|TRBD1|TRBV11-2|NA
CASSSLTGSGYTF
TGTGCCAGCAGCTCCTTGACAGGGAGTGGCTACACCTTC
>TRBJ2-1|14|TRBD2|TRBV7-8|NA
CASSIGLAGVEQFF
TGTGCCAGCAGCATAGGACTAGCGGGAGTTGAGCAGTTCTTC
>TRBJ2-2|12|NA|TRBV6-1|many
CASRQNTGELFF
TGTGCCAGCAGACAGAACACCGGGGAGCTGTTTTTT
>TRBJ2-1|16|NA|TRBV7-2|few
CASSLGGTSSYNEQFF
TGTGCCAGCAGCTTAGGAGGGACTTCATCCTACAATGAGCAGTTCTTC
>TRBJ2-3|18|TRBD2|TRBV10-3|NA
CAISESLGLAGASDTQYF
TGTGCCATCAGTGAGTCGCTGGGACTAGCGGGAGCCTCAGATACGCAGTATTTT
>TRBJ2-1|13|NA|TRBV7-6|NA
CASSLEIINEQFF
TGTGCCAGCAGCTTAGAGATCATAAATGAGCAGTTCTTC